The rows below give T cell receptor beta chains drawn from one sample of a study of shared clonotypes between healthy human individuals. Produced via immunoSEQ multiplex PCR; TCRdb's table is partial and in-frame only. The sample carries 2,100,000 or so clones, roughly 95% recorded once. The sample taken for sequencing was naive CD4+ T cells sorted from blood. The receptors were gathered from a man aged 18 to 29 in good health. Each CDR3 is given with its conserved first and last residue. Fields, in order: clone size, D gene, V gene, J gene, CDR3 DNA, CDR3 protein. A D gene is named only where the DNA matches it firmly. Rows may omit the clone size; those that give it use once, few, many or a size class.

-	TRBD2	TRBV18	TRBJ2-1	TGTGCCAGCTCCACCCGAGGAGCGGGGTTCTACAATGAGCAGTTCTTC	CASSTRGAGFYNEQFF
-	TRBD1	TRBV5-6	TRBJ2-7	TGTGCCAGCAGCTATCGAGGGACAGGGAAAAACGAGCAGTACTTC	CASSYRGTGKNEQYF
-	-	TRBV18	TRBJ2-4	TGTGCCAGCTCACCAATCGAGGGCGCCAAAAACATTCAGTACTTC	CASSPIEGAKNIQYF
-	TRBD1	TRBV11-2	TRBJ1-6	TGTGCCAGCAGCTTGGACAGGGTTTCACCCCTCCACTTT	CASSLDRVSPLHF
-	-	TRBV6-5	TRBJ1-2	TGTGCCAGCAGTTACTCGAGAGGAGGTGCTAACTATGGCTACACCTTC	CASSYSRGGANYGYTF
once	TRBD1	TRBV5-8	TRBJ1-6	TGTGCCAGCAGCTTCGGACCGGGGACAGGGGATTCACCCCTCCACTTT	CASSFGPGTGDSPLHF
-	-	TRBV19	TRBJ1-4	TGTGCCAGTAGTATGAGAAGGGGCGCTGAAAAACTGTTTTTT	CASSMRRGAEKLFF
-	-	TRBV12-5	TRBJ2-1	TGTGCTAGTGGTTTGGGATACGGTGAGCAGTTCTTC	CASGLGYGEQFF
-	TRBD2	TRBV7-9	TRBJ2-5	TGTGCCAGCAGCCAGGGACTAGCGGCCCAAGAGACCCAGTACTTC	CASSQGLAAQETQYF
-	-	TRBV6-1	TRBJ2-4	TGTGCCAGCAGTGTGGGGGCCCCTACAAACATTCAGTACTTC	CASSVGAPTNIQYF
-	-	TRBV28	TRBJ2-5	TGTGCCAGCAGTCTTCGGGCCCCCCTGCAGGGACTTGAAGAGACCCAGTACTTC	CASSLRAPLQGLEETQYF
-	-	TRBV18	TRBJ2-2	TGTGCCAGCTCAAATGGGAACACCGGGGAGCTGTTTTTT	CASSNGNTGELFF
-	TRBD2	TRBV5-1	TRBJ2-2	TGCGCCAGCCGCCAAGGCGGGGGGGTAGAAAGCGAGCTGTTTTTT	CASRQGGGVESELFF
-	-	TRBV7-7	TRBJ2-1	TGTGCTAGCAGCTTAGGACGGGACAATGAGCAGTTCTTC	CASSLGRDNEQFF
-	-	TRBV10-3	TRBJ1-1	TGTGCCATCAGTGAGTCGGTGTTGGTAATGAACACTGAAGCTTTCTTT	CAISESVLVMNTEAFF
-	-	TRBV28	TRBJ2-3	TGTGCCAGCAAAACCGGGACTAGCACAGATACGCAGTATTTT	CASKTGTSTDTQYF
-	-	TRBV5-4	TRBJ1-1	TGTGCCAGCAGCCTGGAAGAGGCAGGTGGGGGGTACACTGAAGCTTTCTTT	CASSLEEAGGGYTEAFF
-	-	TRBV25-1	TRBJ1-2	TGTGCCAGCAGTCCGGCCGGTTCGTTCGCCTACACCTTC	CASSPAGSFAYTF